One and the same sample provided the 2 T cell receptor beta chains below, sequenced in a study of blood T cell repertoires in COVID-19 (dated by TCRdb to the early 2020s). Library creation used the immunoSEQ multiplex PCR assay. TCRdb re-hosts the immuneACCESS table, in-frame sequences only. Its copies lack some clones; in the studies checked, an unresolved V gene accounts for under half of them, and the cause for the rest is not known. The sample table shows around 68,000 clones, and 85% to 95% are seen once. The ten top clones hold 2.5% to 3% of the sample. The sequenced sample was peripheral blood. These receptors all stem from a man aged 65 to 79 with active COVID-19.

The chain couples TRBV5-1 to TRBJ2-5; the match to TRBD1 covers 7 bases. Trimming took 4 bases from V and 2 from J; bases not matched to a gene: 11. The CDR3 consists of 16 residues. Per germline, CDR1 SGHRS and CDR2 YFSETQ. The CDR3 here is CASSPKTGTEQETQYF. CDR3 nucleotide sequence: TGCGCCAGCAGCCCCAAAACCGGGACAGAACAAGAGACCCAGTACTTC.

The chain couples TRBV7-9 to TRBJ2-1, with 11 bases identical to TRBD2. Trimming took 2 bases from V and 0 from J; bases not matched to a gene: 6. From germline, CDR1 is SEHNR and CDR2 FQNEAQ (reference sequence). CDR3 length: 18 amino acids. CDR3: CASSLLAGGLGSYNEQFF. DNA of the CDR3: TGTGCCAGCAGCTTACTAGCGGGGGGCCTCGGCTCCTACAATGAGCAGTTCTTC.